This record covers a single T cell receptor beta chain. The investigators amplified TCR beta CDR3 regions from RNA transcripts. When the TCR CDR3 underwent first-round RT-PCR, the HTBI primer set was used. One entry per CDR3 protein, called by TCRdb with MiXCR from the multiplex PCR reads. The table lists hundreds of thousands of distinct CDR3 sequences, approximately 15% of them singletons, with less than 3.5% in the top ten. This record comes from a study of T cells in Graves' hyperthyroidism and ophthalmopathy. The CDR3 spans 15 residues. Per the germline V gene, CDR1 is MGHDK and CDR2 is SYGVNS. The trim removed 6 bases at V and 0 bases at J, leaving 3 bases unmatched.

The sequencing sample was made of blood. V gene TRBV25-1 combines with J gene TRBJ2-2; TRBD2 matches at 8 bases. This clonotype was sampled from a woman aged 40 to 55 with Graves' ophthalmopathy. The CDR3 sequence is CASRDSGANTGELFF. The CDR3 bases are TGTGCCAGCAGAGATAGCGGGGCGAACACCGGGGAGCTGTTTTTT.